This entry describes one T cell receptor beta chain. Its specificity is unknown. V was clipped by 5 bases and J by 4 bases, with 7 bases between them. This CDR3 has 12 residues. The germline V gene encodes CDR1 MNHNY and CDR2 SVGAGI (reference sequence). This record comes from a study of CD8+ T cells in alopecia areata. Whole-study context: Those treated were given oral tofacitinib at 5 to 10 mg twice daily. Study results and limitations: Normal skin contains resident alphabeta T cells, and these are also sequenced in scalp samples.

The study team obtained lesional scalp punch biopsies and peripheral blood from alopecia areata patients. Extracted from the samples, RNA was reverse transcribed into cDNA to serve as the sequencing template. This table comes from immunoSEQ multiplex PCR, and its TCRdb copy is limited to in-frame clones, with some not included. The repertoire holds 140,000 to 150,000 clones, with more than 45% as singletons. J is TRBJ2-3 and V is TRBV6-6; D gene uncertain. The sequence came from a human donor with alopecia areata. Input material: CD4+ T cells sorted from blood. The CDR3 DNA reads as TGTGCCAGCAGTCAGACTGCAGATACGCAGTATTTT. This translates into CASSQTADTQYF.